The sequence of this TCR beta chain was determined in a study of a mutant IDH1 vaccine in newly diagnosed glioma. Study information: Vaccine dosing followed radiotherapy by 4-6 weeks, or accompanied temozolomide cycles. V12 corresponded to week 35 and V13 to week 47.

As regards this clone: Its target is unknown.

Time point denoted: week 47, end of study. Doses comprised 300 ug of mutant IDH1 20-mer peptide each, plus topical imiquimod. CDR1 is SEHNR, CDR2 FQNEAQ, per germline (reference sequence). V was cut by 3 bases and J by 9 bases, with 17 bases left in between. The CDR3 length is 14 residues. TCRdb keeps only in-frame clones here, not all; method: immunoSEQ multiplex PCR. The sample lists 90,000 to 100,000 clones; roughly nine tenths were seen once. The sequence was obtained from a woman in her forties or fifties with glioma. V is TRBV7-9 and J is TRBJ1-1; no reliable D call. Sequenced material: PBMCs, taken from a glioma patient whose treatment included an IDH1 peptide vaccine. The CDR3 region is CASSFELAGSKAFF. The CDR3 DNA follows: TGTGCCAGCAGCTTTGAGCTTGCGGGGTCAAAAGCTTTCTTT.